These 28 T cell receptor beta chains originate from one sample sequenced in a study of cytomegalovirus exposure and HLA in healthy donors. Profiled with immunoSEQ multiplex PCR; TCRdb holds only in-frame clones, not every one. Here the sample spans around 150,000 clones, nearly 90% being singletons. The sample taken for sequencing was PBMCs. These receptors were collected from a man aged 18 to 35 in good health and CMV-seropositive.

V gene TRBV27 combines with J gene TRBJ1-1; tentatively, D is TRBD1 (6 bases). Germline V gene lookup returns CDR1 MNHEY and CDR2 SMNVEV (reference sequence). This CDR3 is built from 14 residues. Between the trimmed V and J ends, which lost 5 bases and 1 base, there was a span of 11 bases. The CDR3 sequence: CASSIQGRNTEAFF. CDR3 nucleotides: TGTGCCAGCAGTATACAGGGAAGGAACACTGAAGCTTTCTTT.

V is TRBV7-9 and J is TRBJ2-1; maybe TRBD2 (5 bases). The germline V gene encodes CDR1 SEHNR and CDR2 FQNEAQ (reference sequence). Trimming took 6 bases from V and 14 from J, leaving 20 bases between them. The CDR3 sequence is 13 residues long. CDR3 protein: CASRQPYYGDEFF. CDR3 coding DNA: TGTGCCAGCAGACAACCGTATTACGGGGATGAGTTCTTC.

The rearrangement joins TRBV9 to TRBJ2-1; D not resolved. With 1 base removed from V and 0 bases from J, the gap between germline ends came to 14 bases. Germline V gene sequence: CDR1 SGDLS, CDR2 YYNGEE. The CDR3 length is 17 residues. The CDR3 reads CASSVRSRAISYNEQFF. The CDR3 bases are TGTGCCAGCAGCGTACGGTCCCGCGCGATCTCCTACAATGAGCAGTTCTTC.

The V gene is TRBV7-9, the J gene TRBJ1-2; 9 positions match TRBD1. The germline V gene has CDR1 SEHNR and CDR2 FQNEAQ (reference sequence). CDR3 length: 15 residues. V lost 6 bases and J lost 5; bases outside the gene matches: 10. CDR3 protein: CASSSSGTGNYGYTF. The CDR3 DNA follows: TGTGCCAGCAGTTCGTCCGGGACAGGGAATTATGGCTACACCTTC.

This sequence joins TRBV14 and TRBJ1-4, with TRBD1 as a possible D gene (6 bases). V shed 0 bases and J shed 7 bases, with 15 bases lying between them. CDR1 and CDR2 from the germline V gene are SGHDN and FVKESK. CDR3 length: 16 residues. DNA for the CDR3: TGTGCCAGCAGCCAAGATCACCTAACAGGGACTGAAAAACTGTTTTTT. Translation gives CASSQDHLTGTEKLFF. Filled out from reference TRBV14 and TRBJ1-4, the complete variable domain reads EAGVTQFPSHSVIEKGQTVTLRCDPISGHDNLYWYRRVMGKEIKFLLHFVKESKQDESGMPNNRFLAERTGGTYSTLKVQPAELEDSGVYFCASSQDHLTGTEKLFFGSGTQLSVL.

V is TRBV6-1 and J is TRBJ2-2; 10 bases agree with TRBD2. There are 15 residues in the CDR3. The V gene's germline CDR1 is MNHNS and CDR2 SASEGT. With 6 bases clipped from V and 5 bases from J, the junction kept 6 bases outside the gene matches. CDR3 residues: CASSLLAGETGELFF. As DNA, the CDR3 is TGTGCCAGCAGCCTCCTAGCGGGAGAAACCGGGGAGCTGTTTTTT.

This clone showed up just a few times. This chain links TRBV7-9 with TRBJ1-1, with 7 bases identical to TRBD1. Germline CDR1 reads SEHNR; CDR2 reads FQNEAQ (reference sequence). Germline trimming cut 4 bases from V and 4 bases from J; bases unmatched to any gene: 3. The CDR3 covers 13 residues. CDR3 in amino acids: CASSSQGFTEAFF. In nucleotides, the CDR3 is TGTGCCAGCAGCTCACAGGGGTTCACTGAAGCTTTCTTT.

This clone has just a few counts. The chain carries TRBV28 and TRBJ2-7; 12 bases are a match to TRBD2. This CDR3 region has 15 residues. V lost 5 bases, J lost 6 bases, and 8 bases stayed unmatched. The germline gives CDR1 MDHEN, CDR2 SYDVKM. The CDR3 reads CASSDRTSGIGEQYF. Written as DNA, the CDR3 is TGTGCCAGCAGTGACAGGACTAGCGGGATCGGCGAGCAGTACTTC.

CDR3 protein: CASSEEVAGGPRELFF. CDR3 coding DNA: TGTGCCAGCAGTGAAGAAGTAGCGGGAGGGCCCCGGGAGCTGTTTTTT. This chain connects TRBV6-1 to TRBJ2-2, with 11 bases fitting TRBD2. V was pared by 1 base and J by 9 bases, with 7 bases of the junction left unmatched. This CDR3 contains 16 residues. The germline V gene has CDR1 MNHNS and CDR2 SASEGT.

This rearrangement joins TRBV10-1 to TRBJ2-3; D not certain. Germline assignment: CDR1 WNHNN and CDR2 SYGVQD (reference sequence). V was shortened by 5 bases and J by 4 bases, with 4 bases between the two germline ends. This CDR3 is built from 11 residues. CDR3 loop: CASSRADTQYF. In DNA form, the CDR3 reads TGCGCCAGCAGTCGGGCAGATACGCAGTATTTT.

This clone showed up just a few times. At the DNA level, this CDR3 is encoded by other sequences in the same sample as well. V usage is TRBV18 and J usage is TRBJ2-7; no clear D. Trimming pared 6 bases from V and 1 base from J, leaving 7 bases between. This CDR3 contains 12 residues. The germline V gene encodes CDR1 KGHSH and CDR2 LQKENI. The CDR3 region is CASSPSSYEQYF. In DNA form, the CDR3 reads TGTGCCAGCTCTCCTTCTTCCTACGAGCAGTACTTC.

The CDR3 region is CASRPQRAGDYGYTF. CDR3 coding DNA: TGTGCCAGCAGACCTCAACGAGCAGGGGACTATGGCTACACCTTC. This sequence joins TRBV6-1 and TRBJ1-2; D possibly corresponds to TRBD1 (6 bases). Germline lookup yields CDR1 MNHNS and CDR2 SASEGT. CDR3 length: 15 residues. V was trimmed by 6 bases and J by 3 bases, leaving 17 bases between them.

This chain joins TRBV15 and TRBJ2-5; D unresolved. V was clipped by 0 bases and J by 3 bases, with 11 bases between them. The CDR3 extends over 15 amino acids. The germline V gene encodes CDR1 LNHNV and CDR2 YYDKDF (reference sequence). The CDR3 loop is CATSRDATFKETQYF. The CDR3, as DNA: TGTGCCACCAGCAGAGATGCGACATTTAAAGAGACCCAGTACTTC.

This clone was observed a few times. V usage is TRBV4-1 and J usage is TRBJ1-1, with D possibly TRBD1 on 5 matching bases. The V gene's germline CDR1 is MGHRA and CDR2 YSYEKL. V was clipped by 1 base and J by 4 bases, with 13 bases between them. The CDR3 runs 15 residues. CDR3 coding DNA: TGCGCCAGCAGCCAAGGCTCAGGGATGAGCACTGAAGCTTTCTTT. Amino acids: CASSQGSGMSTEAFF.

This chain links TRBV18 with TRBJ2-7; no clear D gene. The CDR3 runs to 15 residues. V lost 4 bases, J lost 2 bases, and 15 bases lay in between. The V gene's germline CDR1 is KGHSH and CDR2 LQKENI. CDR3 amino acids: CASSLGDIKPYEQYF. The CDR3, as DNA: TGTGCCAGCTCACTAGGAGATATAAAACCCTACGAGCAGTACTTC.

The V and J genes are TRBV27 and TRBJ2-7; TRBD1 matches 8 bases. The germline V gene encodes CDR1 MNHEY and CDR2 SMNVEV (reference sequence). This CDR3 spans 14 amino acids. Unmatched junction bases numbered 8, after V lost 5 bases and J lost 5 bases. CDR3 protein: CASSLGQGVNEQYF. The CDR3 DNA follows: TGTGCCAGCAGTCTTGGACAGGGAGTCAACGAGCAGTACTTC.

The genes are TRBV7-9 and TRBJ2-7; a possible D gene is TRBD1 (6 bases). Germline lookup yields CDR1 SEHNR and CDR2 FQNEAQ (reference sequence). V lost 1 base and J 0 bases, leaving 10 bases between the germline ends. The CDR3 is 15 residues long. This CDR3 reads CASSLGDNPSYEQYF. The CDR3 DNA follows: TGTGCCAGCAGCTTAGGGGACAACCCCTCCTACGAGCAGTACTTC.

The chain uses TRBV21-1 and TRBJ2-7; the table's TRBD1 call for D was not verified on the DNA. TRBV21-1 is a pseudogene. The CDR3 is 17 residues long. The CDR3 DNA reads TGTGCCAGCAGCTCATCCGGCACAGGGGTTACAACCTACGAGCAGTACTTC. Its translation is CASSSSGTGVTTYEQYF.

The V call is TRBV6-6, the J call TRBJ2-1, with D perhaps TRBD2 (6 bases). Germline V lookup: CDR1 MNHNY, CDR2 SVGAGI (reference sequence). The CDR3 is made up of 15 amino acids. The V end lost 2 bases, the J end lost 8 bases, and 16 bases lay between the germline ends. The CDR3 loop reads CASSYLGLAPDEQFF. Here the CDR3 DNA reads TGTGCCAGCAGTTACCTGGGACTGGCACCTGATGAGCAGTTCTTC.

The chain employs TRBV29-1 and TRBJ2-7; 7 bases agree with TRBD2. The ends lost 7 bases at V and 1 base at J; junction bases unmatched: 10. Looked up from germline, CDR1 is SQVTM and CDR2 is ANQGSEA. The CDR3 totals 14 residues. This CDR3 reads CSAGGETWSYEQYF. CDR3 DNA: TGCAGCGCTGGGGGGGAGACGTGGTCCTACGAGCAGTACTTC.

The gene calls are TRBV7-6 and TRBJ2-5, with 11 bases identical to TRBD2. Germline lookup yields CDR1 SGHVS and CDR2 FNYEAQ. CDR3 length equals 15 residues. The V and J ends lost 3 bases and 5 bases, in that order; junction bases with no gene match: 5. The chain's CDR3 is CASSFSSSGGETQYF. CDR3 nucleotides: TGTGCCAGCAGCTTCTCTTCTAGCGGGGGGGAGACCCAGTACTTC. Looking up the rest from reference TRBV7-6 and TRBJ2-5 gives the full variable domain: GAGVSQSPRYKVTKRGQDVALRCDPISGHVSLYWYRQALGQGPEFLTYFNYEAQQDKSGLPNDRFSAERPEGSISTLTIQRTEQRDSAMYRCASSFSSSGGETQYFGPGTRLLVL.

V usage is TRBV7-9 and J usage is TRBJ1-1; D uncertain. The CDR3 is 15 residues long. V lost 1 base, J lost 0 bases, and 9 bases lay in between. Looked up from germline, CDR1 is SEHNR and CDR2 is FQNEAQ (reference sequence). The chain's CDR3 is CASSLGARMNTEAFF. The CDR3 DNA sequence: TGTGCCAGCAGCTTAGGGGCAAGGATGAACACTGAAGCTTTCTTT.

The chain links TRBV9 to TRBJ2-5; TRBD2 might be the D (5 bases). The CDR3 has 15 residues. The germline V gene encodes CDR1 SGDLS and CDR2 YYNGEE. Trimming pared 3 bases from V and 4 bases from J, leaving 16 bases between. CDR3 in amino acids: CASSETSGSGETQYF. CDR3 sequence (DNA): TGTGCCAGCAGCGAGACCTCGGGATCAGGAGAGACCCAGTACTTC. The full variable domain, its missing parts supplied by reference TRBV9 and TRBJ2-5, is DSGVTQTPKHLITATGQRVTLRCSPRSGDLSVYWYQQSLDQGLQFLIQYYNGEERAKGNILERFSAQQFPDLHSELNLSSLELGDSALYFCASSETSGSGETQYFGPGTRLLVL.

The chain is built from TRBV27 and TRBJ2-3; D perhaps matches TRBD1 (5 bases). Germline V gene lookup returns CDR1 MNHEY and CDR2 SMNVEV (reference sequence). The CDR3 runs 15 residues. The V end lost 4 bases, the J end lost 2 bases, and 13 bases lay between the germline ends. CDR3 coding DNA: TGTGCCAGCAGTTCCTTAAAAGGGGACACAGATACGCAGTATTTT. It encodes CASSSLKGDTDTQYF.

The chain combines TRBV10-3 with TRBJ2-7; TRBD1 agrees at 8 bases. From germline, CDR1 is ENHRY and CDR2 SYGVKD. The CDR3 is made up of 14 amino acids. V lost 7 bases, J lost 1 base, and 6 bases stayed unmatched. Here the CDR3 DNA reads TGTGCCATCAAACAGGGACAGGTATCCTACGAGCAGTACTTC. Protein: CAIKQGQVSYEQYF.

V is TRBV13 and J is TRBJ2-7; 10 nucleotides align to TRBD2. The CDR3 runs 16 residues. Germline lookup yields CDR1 PRHDT and CDR2 FYEKMQ (reference sequence). Germline trimming cut 2 bases from V and 4 bases from J; bases unmatched to any gene: 8. The CDR3 sequence is CASSLSLAGVSYEQYF. The CDR3 bases are TGTGCCAGCAGCTTATCCCTAGCGGGAGTGTCGTACGAGCAGTACTTC.

This chain links TRBV7-9 with TRBJ1-4; 8 bases agree with TRBD1. Germline lookup yields CDR1 SEHNR and CDR2 FQNEAQ (reference sequence). This CDR3 contains 15 residues. The V segment lost 8 bases and the J segment 7 bases; nucleotides outside the gene matches: 12. As DNA, the CDR3 is TGTGCCAGCTCGTCCTGGACAGGGTTGAGTGAAAAACTGTTTTTT. This gives the protein CASSSWTGLSEKLFF.

The chain links TRBV5-1 to TRBJ2-3, with D maybe TRBD2 (5 bases). V was cut by 0 bases and J by 2 bases, with 10 bases left in between. The CDR3 length is 15 residues. Germline V gene data show CDR1 as SGHRS and CDR2 as YFSETQ. CDR3 coding DNA: TGCGCCAGCAGCTTGGCCCTAGCCTTCACAGATACGCAGTATTTT. Amino acid sequence: CASSLALAFTDTQYF. Variable domain in full (rest from reference TRBV5-1 and TRBJ2-3): KAGVTQTPRYLIKTRGQQVTLSCSPISGHRSVSWYQQTPGQGLQFLFEYFSETQRNKGNFPGRFSGRQFSNSRSEMNVSTLELGDSALYLCASSLALAFTDTQYFGPGTRLTVL.